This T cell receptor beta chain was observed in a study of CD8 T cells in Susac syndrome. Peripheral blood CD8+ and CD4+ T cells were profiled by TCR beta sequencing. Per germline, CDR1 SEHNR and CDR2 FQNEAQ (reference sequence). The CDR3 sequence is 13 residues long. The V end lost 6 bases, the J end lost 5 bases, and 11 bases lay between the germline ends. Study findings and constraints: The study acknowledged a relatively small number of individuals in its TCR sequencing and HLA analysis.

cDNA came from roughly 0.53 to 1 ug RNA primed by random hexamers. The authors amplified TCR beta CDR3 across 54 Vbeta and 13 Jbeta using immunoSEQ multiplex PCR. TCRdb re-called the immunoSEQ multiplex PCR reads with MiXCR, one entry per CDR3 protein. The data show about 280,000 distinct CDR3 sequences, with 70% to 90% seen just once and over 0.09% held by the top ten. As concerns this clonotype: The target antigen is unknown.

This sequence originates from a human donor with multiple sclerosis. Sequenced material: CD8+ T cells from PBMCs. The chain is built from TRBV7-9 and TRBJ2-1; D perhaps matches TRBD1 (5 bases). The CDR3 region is CASRRKQDNEQFF. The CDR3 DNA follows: TGTGCCAGCAGACGAAAACAGGACAATGAGCAGTTCTTC.